This T cell receptor beta chain was observed in a study of T cells after yellow fever vaccination. Points from the study as a whole: Abundant contaminating clonotypes from the bulk population could appear in FACS-sorted repertoires. A large majority of primary-vaccination clones showed up again after the booster (96% CD4, around 88% CD8).

This clonotype was recorded a few times. What it recognizes is unknown. Universal primer sites and UMIs were introduced during 5'RACE template-switching synthesis of TCR cDNA. TCRdb re-called the 5' RACE reads with MiXCR, one entry per CDR3 protein. The sample includes 450,000 to 550,000 distinct CDR3 sequences, 21% of them seen just once. CDR3 size: 15 residues. The V gene lost 0 bases and the J gene lost 4 bases, with 10 bases spanning the gap. Germline lookup yields CDR1 LGHNA and CDR2 YNFKEQ. This chain links TRBV4-2 with TRBJ2-1; perhaps TRBD1 as D (5 bases). This sequence originates from a man younger than 35 who received the YFV17D yellow fever vaccine. Sequenced here: PBMCs, sampled approximately 20 days after the first yellow fever vaccination. The CDR3 loop is CASSQDSDSYNEQFF. CDR3 DNA sequence: TGTGCCAGCAGCCAAGATTCTGACAGTTACAATGAGCAGTTCTTC.